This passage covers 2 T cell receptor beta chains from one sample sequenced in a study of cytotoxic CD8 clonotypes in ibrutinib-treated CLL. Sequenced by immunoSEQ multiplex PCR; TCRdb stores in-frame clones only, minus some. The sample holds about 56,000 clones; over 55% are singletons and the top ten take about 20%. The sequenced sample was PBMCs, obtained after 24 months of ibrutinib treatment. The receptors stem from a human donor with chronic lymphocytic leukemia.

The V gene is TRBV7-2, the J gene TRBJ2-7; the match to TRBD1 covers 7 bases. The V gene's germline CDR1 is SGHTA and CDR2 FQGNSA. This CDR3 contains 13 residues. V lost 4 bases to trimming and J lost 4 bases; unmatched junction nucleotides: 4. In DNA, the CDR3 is TGTGCCAGCAGCTACGGACAGGCATACGAGCAGTACGTC. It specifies CASSYGQAYEQYV.

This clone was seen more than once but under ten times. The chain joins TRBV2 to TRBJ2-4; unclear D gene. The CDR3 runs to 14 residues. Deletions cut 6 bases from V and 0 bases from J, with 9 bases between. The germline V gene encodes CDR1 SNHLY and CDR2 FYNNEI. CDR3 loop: CASSQRIAKNIQYF. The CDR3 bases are TGTGCCAGCAGCCAGCGTATAGCCAAAAACATTCAGTACTTC.